A selection of T cell receptor beta chains follows, all from one sample in a study of liver allograft versus peripheral blood T cells. TCRdb re-called the reads through MiXCR, storing one row per CDR3 protein. The top ten hold 1.5% to 2% of the sample, which has over 10,000 distinct CDR3 sequences, approximately 18% seen once. The receptors shown here come from a human patient who had a liver transplant. T cells may partly derive from the graft donor. Each CDR3 is given with its conserved first and last residue. The D gene is left open where the match is weak. Clone size is shown for a subset of rows, as once, few, many or a class of expanded clone.

j_call: TRBJ1-6; cdr3_length: 14; v_call: TRBV12-3/TRBV12-4; clone_size: once; d_call: NA; cdr3_nt: TGTGCCAGCAGTTTGGAGCTCCGCGGTTCATCCCTCCACTTT; cdr3_aa: CASSLELRGSSLHF
j_call: TRBJ2-2; cdr3_length: 15; v_call: TRBV11-2; clone_size: few; d_call: TRBD2; cdr3_nt: TGTGCCAGCAACCCCACTAGCGGGTACACCGGGGAGCTGTTTTTT; cdr3_aa: CASNPTSGYTGELFF
j_call: TRBJ1-4; cdr3_length: 13; v_call: TRBV20-1; clone_size: few; d_call: TRBD1; cdr3_nt: TGCAGTGCTAGGGGGAACAGGGGAGAAAAACTGTTTTTT; cdr3_aa: CSARGNRGEKLFF
j_call: TRBJ1-1; cdr3_length: 14; v_call: TRBV18; clone_size: few; d_call: NA; cdr3_nt: TGTGCCAGCTCACCAAAGGCCTCCGACACTGAAGCTTTCTTT; cdr3_aa: CASSPKASDTEAFF
j_call: TRBJ1-6; cdr3_length: 15; v_call: TRBV27; clone_size: medium-sized; d_call: NA; cdr3_nt: TGTGCCAGCGCCATCTCGGGACGGGGGAATTCACCCCTCCACTTT; cdr3_aa: CASAISGRGNSPLHF
j_call: TRBJ1-3; cdr3_length: 17; v_call: TRBV6-5; clone_size: many; d_call: TRBD1; cdr3_nt: TGTGCCAGCAGTTACTCCGACAGGGGTCCCTCTGGAAACACCATATATTTT; cdr3_aa: CASSYSDRGPSGNTIYF
j_call: TRBJ1-5; cdr3_length: 15; v_call: TRBV9; clone_size: many; d_call: NA; cdr3_nt: TGTGCCAGCAGCGTAGGCGAGTTCAGGGATCAGCCCCAGCATTTT; cdr3_aa: CASSVGEFRDQPQHF
j_call: TRBJ1-5; cdr3_length: 13; v_call: TRBV30; clone_size: NA; d_call: NA; cdr3_nt: TGTGCCTGGAGTGTCAGGAGCAATCAGCCCCAGCATTTT; cdr3_aa: CAWSVRSNQPQHF
j_call: TRBJ1-2; cdr3_length: 14; v_call: TRBV28; clone_size: medium-sized; d_call: TRBD1; cdr3_nt: TGTGCCAGCAGACCCTCCGGGACAGGGTATGGCTACACCTTC; cdr3_aa: CASRPSGTGYGYTF
j_call: TRBJ2-5; cdr3_length: 15; v_call: TRBV20-1; clone_size: NA; d_call: NA; cdr3_nt: TGCAGTGCTAGAGCGACAGTCCGAAACCAAGAGACCCAGTACTTC; cdr3_aa: CSARATVRNQETQYF
j_call: TRBJ2-4; cdr3_length: 13; v_call: TRBV5-6; clone_size: NA; d_call: TRBD1; cdr3_nt: TGTGCCAGCAGCCTGGACAGGGGGGACATTCAGTACTTC; cdr3_aa: CASSLDRGDIQYF
j_call: TRBJ1-1; cdr3_length: 13; v_call: TRBV10-3; clone_size: many; d_call: NA; cdr3_nt: TGTGCCATCAGTGGGGGGATGAACACTGAAGCTTTCTTT; cdr3_aa: CAISGGMNTEAFF
j_call: TRBJ2-4; cdr3_length: 13; v_call: TRBV6-5; clone_size: many; d_call: NA; cdr3_nt: TGTGGCCTTACGGGACACCCCAAAAACATTCAGTACTTC; cdr3_aa: CGLTGHPKNIQYF
j_call: TRBJ2-1; cdr3_length: 14; v_call: TRBV20-1; clone_size: NA; d_call: TRBD2; cdr3_nt: TGCAGTGCTAGAGATTCCGGGGGGGTCAATGAGCAGTTCTTC; cdr3_aa: CSARDSGGVNEQFF
j_call: TRBJ2-5; cdr3_length: 15; v_call: TRBV28; clone_size: few; d_call: NA; cdr3_nt: TGTGCCAGCAGTTTATCTGGATTGTACCAAGAGACCCAGTACTTC; cdr3_aa: CASSLSGLYQETQYF
j_call: TRBJ2-1; cdr3_length: 13; v_call: TRBV20-1; clone_size: few; d_call: NA; cdr3_nt: TGCAGTGCAGACCCAACAAACTACAATGAGCAGTTCTTC; cdr3_aa: CSADPTNYNEQFF
j_call: TRBJ2-7; cdr3_length: 12; v_call: TRBV6-5; clone_size: medium-sized; d_call: NA; cdr3_nt: TGTGCCAGCAGTCCAGGGGGGTACGAGCAGTACTTC; cdr3_aa: CASSPGGYEQYF
j_call: TRBJ1-5; cdr3_length: 15; v_call: TRBV28; clone_size: NA; d_call: TRBD1; cdr3_nt: TGTGCCAGCAGTTTTATGGACAGGGACAATCAGCCCCAGCATTTT; cdr3_aa: CASSFMDRDNQPQHF
j_call: TRBJ2-3; cdr3_length: 14; v_call: TRBV20-1; clone_size: NA; d_call: TRBD2; cdr3_nt: TGCAGTGCTACCGACGGACTAGCGGCAGATACGCAGTATTTT; cdr3_aa: CSATDGLAADTQYF
j_call: TRBJ1-3; cdr3_length: 15; v_call: TRBV7-2; clone_size: medium-sized; d_call: NA; cdr3_nt: TGTGCCAGCAGCCCCAGACACAGCTCTGGAAACACCATATATTTT; cdr3_aa: CASSPRHSSGNTIYF
j_call: TRBJ2-6; cdr3_length: 15; v_call: TRBV5-1; clone_size: NA; d_call: NA; cdr3_nt: TGCGCCAGCAGCCAAATACCTGGACAGGCCAACGTCCTGACTTTC; cdr3_aa: CASSQIPGQANVLTF
j_call: TRBJ2-7; cdr3_length: 15; v_call: TRBV6-2/TRBV6-3; clone_size: medium-sized; d_call: NA; cdr3_nt: TGTGCCAGCAGTCAGGCGGCGGGACGAACCTACGAGCAGTACTTC; cdr3_aa: CASSQAAGRTYEQYF
j_call: TRBJ2-3; cdr3_length: 16; v_call: TRBV5-4; clone_size: once; d_call: TRBD1; cdr3_nt: TGTGCCAGCAGCTTAGGACAGGGTTACGGCACAGATACGCAGTATTTT; cdr3_aa: CASSLGQGYGTDTQYF
j_call: TRBJ2-1; cdr3_length: 13; v_call: TRBV28; clone_size: few; d_call: NA; cdr3_nt: TGTGCCAGCACGACCAGAACCTACAATGAGCAGTTCTTC; cdr3_aa: CASTTRTYNEQFF
j_call: TRBJ2-1; cdr3_length: 14; v_call: TRBV9; clone_size: NA; d_call: NA; cdr3_nt: TGTGCCAGCAGCGGAATAGCGGCCTACAATGAGCAGTTCTTC; cdr3_aa: CASSGIAAYNEQFF
j_call: TRBJ2-6; cdr3_length: 15; v_call: TRBV20-1; clone_size: few; d_call: NA; cdr3_nt: TGCAGTGCTAGAGAGGGCGGTCCTGGGGCCAACGTCCTGACTTTC; cdr3_aa: CSAREGGPGANVLTF
j_call: TRBJ2-7; cdr3_length: 14; v_call: TRBV28; clone_size: few; d_call: NA; cdr3_nt: TGTGCCAGCAGTTTAGCCGGTGATTACTACGAGCAGTACTTC; cdr3_aa: CASSLAGDYYEQYF
j_call: TRBJ2-3; cdr3_length: 17; v_call: TRBV5-4; clone_size: NA; d_call: NA; cdr3_nt: TGTGCCAGCAGCCTATCCGTGGCCGTAGGAAGCACAGATACGCAGTATTTT; cdr3_aa: CASSLSVAVGSTDTQYF
j_call: TRBJ1-6; cdr3_length: 14; v_call: TRBV20-1; clone_size: NA; d_call: TRBD1; cdr3_nt: TGCAGTGCTAGGACCGGGACAGGGCATTCACCCCTCCACTTT; cdr3_aa: CSARTGTGHSPLHF
j_call: TRBJ1-5; cdr3_length: 15; v_call: TRBV15; clone_size: medium-sized; d_call: TRBD1; cdr3_nt: TGTGCCACCAGCGACTACAGGGGGAGCAATCAGCCCCAGCATTTT; cdr3_aa: CATSDYRGSNQPQHF
j_call: TRBJ1-5; cdr3_length: 16; v_call: TRBV12-3/TRBV12-4; clone_size: few; d_call: TRBD1; cdr3_nt: TGTGCCAGCAGTTTAGCGGCCGGGACAGGCGGTCAGCCCCAGCATTTT; cdr3_aa: CASSLAAGTGGQPQHF
j_call: TRBJ1-6; cdr3_length: 15; v_call: TRBV6-2/TRBV6-3; clone_size: NA; d_call: TRBD1; cdr3_nt: TGTGCCAGCAGCTATGGGGCAGGGGGAGGTTCACCCCTCCACTTT; cdr3_aa: CASSYGAGGGSPLHF
j_call: TRBJ1-2; cdr3_length: 15; v_call: TRBV7-9; clone_size: NA; d_call: TRBD1; cdr3_nt: TGTGCCAGCAGCCGAACAGGGGGCTTATTTTATGGCTACACCTTC; cdr3_aa: CASSRTGGLFYGYTF
j_call: TRBJ1-3; cdr3_length: 17; v_call: TRBV6-1; clone_size: medium-sized; d_call: NA; cdr3_nt: TGTGCCAGCAGTGAAGGGTGGGCAGGGGCCTTTGGAAACACCATATATTTT; cdr3_aa: CASSEGWAGAFGNTIYF
j_call: TRBJ1-5; cdr3_length: 14; v_call: TRBV6-5; clone_size: medium-sized; d_call: NA; cdr3_nt: TGTGCCAGCAGTTCCTGGGACGGCAATCAGCCCCAGCATTTT; cdr3_aa: CASSSWDGNQPQHF
j_call: TRBJ2-7; cdr3_length: 13; v_call: TRBV29-1; clone_size: medium-sized; d_call: TRBD1; cdr3_nt: TGCAGCGTAGGGACAGTCACGGACGGGGAGCAGTACTTC; cdr3_aa: CSVGTVTDGEQYF
j_call: TRBJ2-4; cdr3_length: 15; v_call: TRBV15; clone_size: many; d_call: NA; cdr3_nt: TGTGCCACCAGTGGCAAGGTTTTTTCCAAAAACATTCAGTACTTC; cdr3_aa: CATSGKVFSKNIQYF
j_call: TRBJ2-7; cdr3_length: 14; v_call: TRBV10-3; clone_size: medium-sized; d_call: NA; cdr3_nt: TGTGCCATCAGTGATAGGAGTACCTCCTACGAGCAGTACTTC; cdr3_aa: CAISDRSTSYEQYF
j_call: TRBJ2-5; cdr3_length: 17; v_call: TRBV19; clone_size: NA; d_call: NA; cdr3_nt: TGTGCCAGTAGTATGGTCCCTGGAGGAGGGTACCAAGAGACCCAGTACTTC; cdr3_aa: CASSMVPGGGYQETQYF
j_call: TRBJ1-5; cdr3_length: 14; v_call: TRBV7-2; clone_size: few; d_call: NA; cdr3_nt: TGTGCCAGCAGCTTAGTCCATCGAGATCAGCCCCAGCATTTT; cdr3_aa: CASSLVHRDQPQHF
j_call: TRBJ2-2; cdr3_length: 13; v_call: TRBV12-3/TRBV12-4; clone_size: NA; d_call: NA; cdr3_nt: TGTGCCAGCAATCGGGGGTACACCGGGGAGCTGTTTTTT; cdr3_aa: CASNRGYTGELFF
j_call: TRBJ1-4; cdr3_length: 16; v_call: TRBV19; clone_size: medium-sized; d_call: NA; cdr3_nt: TGTGCCAGTAGTTCTCCCAGGGATTCCAATAATGAAAAACTGTTTTTT; cdr3_aa: CASSSPRDSNNEKLFF
j_call: TRBJ1-6; cdr3_length: 15; v_call: TRBV12-3/TRBV12-4; clone_size: NA; d_call: TRBD1; cdr3_nt: TGTGCCAGCAGTCAAACGGGCCAGGGGGGATCACCCCTCCACTTT; cdr3_aa: CASSQTGQGGSPLHF
j_call: TRBJ2-7; cdr3_length: 13; v_call: TRBV20-1; clone_size: NA; d_call: NA; cdr3_nt: TGCAGTGCTAGGAAGGACGGGCCCTACGAGCAGTACTTC; cdr3_aa: CSARKDGPYEQYF
j_call: TRBJ2-1; cdr3_length: 11; v_call: TRBV5-6; clone_size: NA; d_call: NA; cdr3_nt: TGTGCCAGCAGCTTGGAGTATGAGCAGTTCTTC; cdr3_aa: CASSLEYEQFF
j_call: TRBJ2-5; cdr3_length: 12; v_call: TRBV7-9; clone_size: few; d_call: NA; cdr3_nt: TGTGCCAGTAGTCGCTCGGGAGAGACCCAGTACTTC; cdr3_aa: CASSRSGETQYF
j_call: TRBJ1-2; cdr3_length: 14; v_call: TRBV19; clone_size: medium-sized; d_call: NA; cdr3_nt: TGTGCCAGTAGTAGAGAGGCGGCCGGATATGGCTACACCTTC; cdr3_aa: CASSREAAGYGYTF
j_call: TRBJ1-5; cdr3_length: 12; v_call: TRBV20-1; clone_size: NA; d_call: NA; cdr3_nt: TGCAGTGCTGGGGAGAACAGTATACCCCAGCATTTT; cdr3_aa: CSAGENSIPQHF
j_call: TRBJ1-6; cdr3_length: 15; v_call: TRBV6-5; clone_size: many; d_call: TRBD1; cdr3_nt: TGTGCCAGCAGTGAAACAGGGGGGGGCGGTTCACCCCTCCACTTT; cdr3_aa: CASSETGGGGSPLHF
j_call: TRBJ2-7; cdr3_length: 15; v_call: TRBV19; clone_size: NA; d_call: TRBD2; cdr3_nt: TGTGCCAGTAGTAAAGGACTAGCGGGAGACTACGAGCAGTACTTC; cdr3_aa: CASSKGLAGDYEQYF
j_call: TRBJ2-2; cdr3_length: 13; v_call: TRBV30; clone_size: many; d_call: NA; cdr3_nt: TGTGCCTGGAACCAGATGCACACCGGGGAGCTGTTTTTT; cdr3_aa: CAWNQMHTGELFF
j_call: TRBJ1-6; cdr3_length: 14; v_call: TRBV19; clone_size: medium-sized; d_call: NA; cdr3_nt: TGTGCCAGTAGTATGTGGACAGATAATTCACCCCTCCACTTT; cdr3_aa: CASSMWTDNSPLHF
j_call: TRBJ2-6; cdr3_length: 15; v_call: TRBV7-9; clone_size: medium-sized; d_call: NA; cdr3_nt: TGTGCCAGCAGCTTAAGAGTTAGTGGGGCCAACGTCCTGACTTTC; cdr3_aa: CASSLRVSGANVLTF